Shown below are 30 T cell receptor beta chains from a single sample sequenced in a study of blood T cells in healthy people across ages. Next came a second PCR, run for 7 to 11 cycles, which used a sample-barcoded 5' primer along with a J-beta primer mix. TCRdb redid the calling of the 5' RACE reads with MiXCR, one entry per CDR3 protein. The table has roughly 650,000 distinct CDR3 sequences, roughly 32% seen once. Sequenced: blood. Source of these receptors: a woman of 80 years or more in good health.

The rearrangement uses TRBV7-9 and TRBJ2-7; a possible D gene is TRBD1 (6 bases). Germline loops: CDR1 SEHNR, CDR2 FQNEAQ (reference sequence). The V gene lost 3 bases and the J gene lost 3 bases, with 9 bases spanning the gap. The CDR3 length is 13 residues. The CDR3 DNA is TGTGCCAGCAGCTTTCAACAGGGCTACGAGCAGTACTTC. This gives the protein CASSFQQGYEQYF.

The rearrangement links TRBV7-8 to TRBJ2-5, with TRBD2 as a possible D gene (6 bases). The CDR3 spans 16 residues. V lost 2 bases to trimming and J lost 5 bases, with 18 bases between them. Per the germline V gene, CDR1 is SGHVS and CDR2 is FQNEAQ. CDR3 sequence: CASSLPGMGGRETQYF. In nucleotides, the CDR3 is TGTGCCAGCAGCTTACCGGGGATGGGGGGTCGGGAGACCCAGTACTTC.

This clonotype was detected a few times. Since a much larger clone is just one base distant, this may be a read error. This chain connects TRBV20-1 to TRBJ2-5, with 8 positions matching TRBD2. Germline trimming cut 5 bases from V and 11 bases from J; bases unmatched to any gene: 10. The CDR3 has 12 amino acids. CDR1 and CDR2 from the germline V gene are DFQATT and SNEGSKA (reference sequence). The CDR3 coding sequence is TGCAGTGCTGCGCCGCTAGCGGGTGAGCAGTACTTC. Translating it yields CSAAPLAGEQYF.

The rearrangement joins TRBV25-1 to TRBJ1-2, with a tentative D call TRBD1 (5 bases). There are 14 residues in the CDR3. V was trimmed by 7 bases and J by 3 bases, leaving 15 bases between them. The germline gives CDR1 MGHDK, CDR2 SYGVNS. In DNA, the CDR3 is TGTGCCAGCACCTCTTCCGGGGCCCACTATGGCTACACCTTC. It specifies CASTSSGAHYGYTF.

This chain links TRBV20-1 with TRBJ2-4; 7 positions match TRBD2. This CDR3 comprises 15 residues. Looked up from germline, CDR1 is DFQATT and CDR2 is SNEGSKA (reference sequence). The J segment lost 4 bases and the V segment lost 3 bases, leaving 9 bases of the junction unmatched. The CDR3 region is CSARTGLPGKNIQYF. The CDR3 nucleotides read TGCAGTGCTAGGACGGGACTACCGGGAAAAAACATTCAGTACTTC.

This clonotype occurred once. A read error is possible here, since a much larger clone lies one base away. This chain uses TRBV4-1 with TRBJ2-1, with TRBD1 as a possible D gene (7 bases). The germline V gene encodes CDR1 MGHRA and CDR2 YSYEKL. The CDR3 is 15 residues long. CDR3 sequence: CAGSHLRDSNNEQFF. Here the CDR3 DNA reads TGCGCCGGCAGCCACCTGCGGGACAGTAACAATGAGCAGTTCTTC.

This clonotype was found many times. The genes are TRBV3-1 and TRBJ2-3; no clear D. Germline lookup yields CDR1 LGHDT and CDR2 YNNKEL (reference sequence). The CDR3 is 15 amino acids. V was shortened by 2 bases and J by 3 bases, with 12 bases between the two germline ends. The CDR3 bases are TGTGCCAGCAGCCAAAACCCCGGTGGAACAGATACGCAGTATTTT. Its protein product is CASSQNPGGTDTQYF.

In the case of this clonotype: A clone one base away is much larger, so this may be a read error. The chain recombines TRBV6-2 or TRBV6-3 with TRBJ1-2; no definite D call. The CDR3 runs to 11 residues. Germline loops: CDR1 MNHEY, CDR2 SVGEGT. CDR3 in amino acids: CASSFGVGHTF. CDR3 sequence (DNA): TGTGCCAGCAGTTTCGGGGTTGGCCACACCTTC.

This clonotype was observed at least ten times. This rearrangement joins TRBV7-2 to TRBJ2-7; possible D gene TRBD1, 6 bases. CDR3 size: 14 residues. Trimming took 7 bases from V and 6 from J, leaving 19 bases between them. Germline assignment: CDR1 SGHTA and CDR2 FQGNSA. The CDR3 DNA follows: TGTGCCAGCACCGCCGGTCACAGGGCGACCGAGCAGTACTTC. Residues: CASTAGHRATEQYF.

This chain uses TRBV20-1 with TRBJ1-5, with 7 bases identical to TRBD1. The germline CDR1 and CDR2 sequences are DFQATT and SNEGSKA (reference sequence). Unmatched junction bases numbered 13, after V lost 0 bases and J lost 8 bases. CDR3 length: 16 amino acids. CDR3 loop: CSARDSEGAPGKPQHF. CDR3 in DNA: TGCAGTGCTAGAGATTCCGAGGGGGCCCCGGGAAAGCCCCAGCATTTT.

This clonotype has just a few counts. V gene TRBV30 combines with J gene TRBJ2-2; either TRBD1 or TRBD2 may supply D (5 bases each). Germline V gene data show CDR1 as GTSNPN and CDR2 as SVGIG (reference sequence). This CDR3 region has 14 residues. V lost 2 bases to trimming and J lost 7 bases, with 14 bases between them. The CDR3 DNA is TGTGCCTGGAGTACCGGGACGGCCGGCGGGGAGCTGTTTTTT. This codes for CAWSTGTAGGELFF.

This clonotype was recorded at least ten times. The chain is built from TRBV6-2 or TRBV6-3 and TRBJ2-5, with D possibly matching TRBD2 (5 bases). CDR1 is MNHEY, CDR2 SVGEGT, per germline. V dropped 2 bases and J dropped 4 bases, with 11 bases sitting between them. This CDR3 region has 14 residues. The CDR3 bases are TGTGCCAGCAGTTACCGGACTGGAGGAGAGACCCAGTACTTC. Encoded protein: CASSYRTGGETQYF.

The CDR3 DNA reads TGCGCCAGCAGCTATGGACTAGCGGGGGCGATTTCTCGGGAGCAGTACTTC. Translation gives CASSYGLAGAISREQYF. The V call is TRBV5-1, the J call TRBJ2-7; 13 bases fit TRBD2. The CDR3 sequence is 17 residues long. The germline V gene encodes CDR1 SGHRS and CDR2 YFSETQ. The trim removed 3 bases at V and 7 bases at J, leaving 13 bases unmatched. The entire variable domain, with the rest obtained from reference TRBV5-1 and TRBJ2-7, is as follows: KAGVTQTPRYLIKTRGQQVTLSCSPISGHRSVSWYQQTPGQGLQFLFEYFSETQRNKGNFPGRFSGRQFSNSRSEMNVSTLELGDSALYLCASSYGLAGAISREQYFGPGTRLTVT.

There are many counts of this clonotype. V gene TRBV15 combines with J gene TRBJ2-3, with D perhaps TRBD1 or TRBD2 (5 bases each). V was cut by 8 bases and J by 2 bases, with 17 bases left in between. This CDR3 contains 15 residues. Germline CDR1 LNHNV, CDR2 YYDKDF (reference sequence). CDR3 in amino acids: CATAPGTELTDTQYF. CDR3 DNA: TGTGCCACCGCCCCCGGGACGGAACTCACAGATACGCAGTATTTT.

This clonotype was detected only a few times. A single base separates this from a much larger clone, so it may be a read error. This chain connects TRBV12-3 or TRBV12-4 to TRBJ2-5, with TRBD1 identical over 11 bases. Trimming took 6 bases from V and 9 from J; bases not matched to a gene: 9. The length of the CDR3 is 14 residues. CDR3 loop: CASSRTGGSKAQYF. The CDR3 DNA reads as TGTGCCAGCAGCCGGACAGGGGGCTCGAAGGCCCAGTACTTC.

This clonotype showed up many times. The rearrangement links TRBV29-1 to TRBJ2-7; D is ambiguous. CDR3 length: 11 residues. Germline CDR1 reads SQVTM; CDR2 reads ANQGSEA. V dropped 7 bases and J dropped 2 bases, with 9 bases sitting between them. CDR3 amino acids: CSAQVAYEQYF. CDR3 in DNA: TGCAGCGCCCAGGTGGCCTACGAGCAGTACTTC.

V and J are TRBV2 and TRBJ1-2; tentative D call: TRBD1 (5 bases). The V gene lost 5 bases and the J gene lost 7 bases, with 17 bases spanning the gap. Germline lookup yields CDR1 SNHLY and CDR2 FYNNEI. The CDR3 totals 14 residues. This chain's CDR3 is CASSNRDSDSGYTF. The CDR3 DNA is TGTGCCAGCAGTAACCGGGACTCCGACAGTGGCTACACCTTC.

Worth noting for this clonotype: This may be a read error: a much more frequent sequence differs by one nucleotide. The genes are TRBV7-9 and TRBJ2-1, with TRBD1 matching 8 bases. Looked up from germline, CDR1 is SEHNR and CDR2 is FQNEAQ (reference sequence). The CDR3 runs to 13 residues. V lost 7 bases, J lost 6 bases, and 5 bases stayed unmatched. The CDR3 bases are TGTGCCAGCAACCGAGGGACAGGCAATGAGCAGTTCTTC. It specifies CASNRGTGNEQFF. Based on the CDR3 plus reference TRBV7-9 and TRBJ2-1, the full variable domain is DTGVSQNPRHKITKRGQNVTFRCDPISEHNRLYWYRQTLGQGPEFLTYFQNEAQLEKSRLLSDRFSAERPKGSFSTLEIQRTEQGDSAMYLCASNRGTGNEQFFGPGTRLTVL.

This clonotype was counted ten times or more. The genes are TRBV12-3 or TRBV12-4 and TRBJ2-2, with D possibly being TRBD2 (5 bases). Trimming pared 5 bases from V and 7 bases from J, leaving 8 bases between. The CDR3 is 12 amino acids. CDR3 nucleotide sequence: TGTGCCAGCAGTGAGGGCGGCGGGGAGCTGTTTTTT. This translates into CASSEGGGELFF.

In this sample, this clonotype turned up many times. The rearrangement links TRBV7-3 to TRBJ2-1; D ambiguous. The CDR3 is 13 amino acids. The V and J ends lost 5 bases and 6 bases respectively, with 11 bases between them. Germline CDR1 and CDR2: SGHTA and FQGTGA. CDR3 protein: CASSPGPFNEQFF. The CDR3 DNA reads TGTGCCAGCAGCCCCGGGCCCTTCAATGAGCAGTTCTTC.

This clonotype occurred many times. The CDR3 here is CASSWGGQSYNEQFF. DNA of the CDR3: TGCGCCAGCAGCTGGGGGGGACAGTCCTACAATGAGCAGTTCTTC. V usage is TRBV5-1 and J usage is TRBJ2-1; tentatively, D is TRBD1 or TRBD2 (7 bases each). Germline assignment: CDR1 SGHRS and CDR2 YFSETQ. Trimming removed 3 bases at V and 1 base at J, with 11 bases between. This CDR3 is built from 15 residues.

In its sample, this clonotype was seen many times. The chain's CDR3 is CASSSQGSPSHEQYF. The CDR3 nucleotides read TGCGCCAGCAGCTCGCAGGGATCCCCAAGCCACGAGCAGTACTTC. The chain has TRBV5-1 and TRBJ2-7; D possibly corresponds to TRBD1 (5 bases). Deletions cut 3 bases from V and 5 bases from J, with 18 bases between. Per the germline V gene, CDR1 is SGHRS and CDR2 is YFSETQ. The CDR3 contains 15 residues.

This clonotype was counted ten times or more. As DNA, the CDR3 is TGTGCCAGCAGCCAAGGGGGAGCGCTCAGCACAGATACGCAGTATTTT. This codes for CASSQGGALSTDTQYF. The J gene is TRBJ2-3, the V gene TRBV3-1, with D perhaps matching TRBD2 (5 bases). The CDR3 extends over 16 amino acids. The V end was cut by 1 base, the J end by 0 bases, with 11 bases between. Germline CDR1 reads LGHDT; CDR2 reads YNNKEL (reference sequence).

The chain uses TRBV5-1 and TRBJ2-5; TRBD2 aligns across 8 bases. V shed 4 bases and J 11 bases; nucleotides not matched to a gene: 16. The V gene's germline CDR1 is SGHRS and CDR2 YFSETQ. The CDR3 consists of 15 residues. For the CDR3, the DNA is TGCGCCAGCAGCAGGCCGGGACTAGACGGCTCGGAGCAGTACTTC. This translates into CASSRPGLDGSEQYF.

This clonotype has more than one count but fewer than ten. A much larger clone sits a single nucleotide away, making a read error possible. For the CDR3, the DNA is TGTGCCAGCAGGCCCGGGGGTCTGGAGACCCAGTACTTC. Amino acid sequence: CASRPGGLETQYF. V gene TRBV12-3 or TRBV12-4 combines with J gene TRBJ2-7; D is perhaps TRBD2 (6 bases). The J call is in doubt because the DNA end fits TRBJ2-5 better. CDR3 length: 13 amino acids.

With respect to this clonotype: This may be a read error, as it is one base from a much larger clone. The CDR3 spells CASRKDRNTGERFF. The DNA for the CDR3 is TGTGCCAGCAGGAAGGACAGAAACACCGGGGAGCGGTTTTTT. The chain employs TRBV2 and TRBJ2-2, with D perhaps TRBD1 (6 bases). The CDR3 totals 14 residues. Germline lookup yields CDR1 SNHLY and CDR2 FYNNEI.

This clonotype has more than one count but fewer than ten. V usage is TRBV6-6 and J usage is TRBJ2-1, with 10 bases matching TRBD2. CDR1 is MNHNY and CDR2 is SVGAGI in the germline V gene (reference sequence). The ends lost 7 bases at V and 5 bases at J; junction bases unmatched: 5. The CDR3 sequence is 14 residues long. The CDR3 DNA follows: TGTGCCAGCACCCAAGCGGGGGGGAACAATGAGCAGTTCTTC. Translated, it gives CASTQAGGNNEQFF.

V gene TRBV5-6 combines with J gene TRBJ2-3, with 10 bases aligning to TRBD2. The CDR3 has 15 residues. Germline-derived CDR1 and CDR2 are SGHDT and YYEEEE. The V and J ends lost 6 bases and 0 bases, in that order; junction bases with no gene match: 4. The chain's CDR3 is CASNVAGGSTDTQYF. CDR3 DNA sequence: TGTGCCAGCAACGTAGCGGGGGGCAGCACAGATACGCAGTATTTT.

This clonotype occurred many times. The chain joins TRBV11-2 to TRBJ1-4; D remains ambiguous. The germline V gene has CDR1 SGHAT and CDR2 FQNNGV. V was trimmed by 4 bases and J by 5 bases, leaving 11 bases between them. The CDR3 runs to 14 residues. This CDR3 reads CASSSRSLNEKLFF. The DNA of the CDR3 is TGTGCCAGCAGCTCCCGGTCATTAAATGAAAAACTGTTTTTT. The full variable domain, completed using reference TRBV11-2 and TRBJ1-4, is EAGVAQSPRYKIIEKRQSVAFWCNPISGHATLYWYQQILGQGPKLLIQFQNNGVVDDSQLPKDRFSAERLKGVDSTLKIQPAKLEDSAVYLCASSSRSLNEKLFFGSGTQLSVL.

This clonotype occurred many times. The chain carries TRBV7-2 and TRBJ2-5; D gene uncertain. V shed 5 bases and J shed 3 bases, with 4 bases lying between them. The germline CDR1 and CDR2 sequences are SGHTA and FQGNSA. The length of the CDR3 is 11 residues. The CDR3 is CASSVKETQYF. DNA for the CDR3: TGTGCCAGCAGCGTCAAAGAGACCCAGTACTTC. The full variable domain, rest sourced from reference TRBV7-2 and TRBJ2-5, is GAGVSQSPSNKVTEKGKDVELRCDPISGHTALYWYRQSLGQGLEFLIYFQGNSAPDKSGLPSDRFSAERTGGSVSTLTIQRTQQEDSAVYLCASSVKETQYFGPGTRLLVL.